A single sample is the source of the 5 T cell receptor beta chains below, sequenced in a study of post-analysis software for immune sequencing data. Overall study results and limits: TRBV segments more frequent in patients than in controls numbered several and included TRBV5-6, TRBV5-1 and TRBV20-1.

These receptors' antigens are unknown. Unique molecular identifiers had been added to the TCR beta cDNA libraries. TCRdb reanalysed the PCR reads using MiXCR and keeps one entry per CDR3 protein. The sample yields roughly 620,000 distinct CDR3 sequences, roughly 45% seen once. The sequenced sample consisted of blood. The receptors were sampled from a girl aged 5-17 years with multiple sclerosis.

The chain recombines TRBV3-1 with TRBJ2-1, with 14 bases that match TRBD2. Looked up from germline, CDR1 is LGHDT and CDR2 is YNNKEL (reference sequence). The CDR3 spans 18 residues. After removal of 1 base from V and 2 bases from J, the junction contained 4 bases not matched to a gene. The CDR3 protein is CASSQARLAGGTYNEQFF. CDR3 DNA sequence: TGTGCCAGCAGCCAAGCGCGACTAGCGGGAGGGACCTACAATGAGCAGTTCTTC.

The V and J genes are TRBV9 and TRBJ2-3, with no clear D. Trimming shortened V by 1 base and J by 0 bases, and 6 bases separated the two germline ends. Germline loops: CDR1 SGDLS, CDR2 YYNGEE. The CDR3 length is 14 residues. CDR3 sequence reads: CASSVFLSTDTQYF. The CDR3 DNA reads TGTGCCAGCAGCGTATTCCTTAGCACAGATACGCAGTATTTT.

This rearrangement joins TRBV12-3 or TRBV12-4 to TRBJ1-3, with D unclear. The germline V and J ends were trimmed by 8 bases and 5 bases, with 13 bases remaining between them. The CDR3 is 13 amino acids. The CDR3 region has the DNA TGTGCCAGCCTCGCGCCCTCAAGAAACACCATATATTTT. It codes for CASLAPSRNTIYF.

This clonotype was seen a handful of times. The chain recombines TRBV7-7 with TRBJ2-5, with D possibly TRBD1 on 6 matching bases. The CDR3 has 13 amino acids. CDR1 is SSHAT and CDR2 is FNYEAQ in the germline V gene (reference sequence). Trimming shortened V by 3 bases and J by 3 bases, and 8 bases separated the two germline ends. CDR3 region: CASSFGQKETQYF. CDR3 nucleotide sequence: TGTGCCAGCAGCTTCGGACAGAAAGAGACCCAGTACTTC.

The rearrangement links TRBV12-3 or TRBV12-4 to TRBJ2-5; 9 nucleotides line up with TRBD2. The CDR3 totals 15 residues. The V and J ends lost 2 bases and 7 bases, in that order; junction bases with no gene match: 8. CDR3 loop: CASSLQAGGRGTQYF. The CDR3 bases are TGTGCCAGCAGTTTACAAGCGGGGGGTCGAGGGACCCAGTACTTC.